This T cell receptor (beta chain) was identified during a study of esophageal squamous cell carcinoma under preoperative chemotherapy. The V gene's germline CDR1 is SGHTA and CDR2 FQGNSA. CDR3 length: 14 amino acids. TCRdb fed the PCR reads into MiXCR, producing one record per CDR3 protein. Altogether over 25,000 distinct CDR3 sequences are present, about half being singletons, with the ten largest covering roughly 24%. Regarding time point: after preoperative PTX-NDP chemotherapy. The chain links TRBV7-2 to TRBJ2-2, with 8 nucleotides matching TRBD1. The J call may be mistaken, given a closer DNA end match to TRBJ2-3. The specimen was taken from a patient given preoperative chemotherapy. This TCR came from a human donor with esophageal squamous cell carcinoma. The donor label of this sample is uncertain. CDR3: CAIMDRAATGKQYF. The CDR3 DNA is TGTGCCATCATGGACAGGGCGGCCACAGGGAAGCAGTATTTT.